Given below is one T cell receptor (beta chain) in context. These data come from a study of CD8 T cells in Susac syndrome. Trimming left V 0 bases short and J 6 bases short, with 12 bases between. Germline values: CDR1 DFQATT, CDR2 SNEGSKA (reference sequence). This CDR3 contains 13 residues. With random hexamers, reverse transcription was performed on about 0.5 to 1 ug of RNA. TCRdb independently ran MiXCR on the immunoSEQ multiplex PCR reads; one entry per CDR3 protein. The table lists 130,000 to 150,000 distinct CDR3 sequences, approximately 93% of them singletons, with about 0.26% in the top ten. The sequence was collected from a human donor in good health. The chain has TRBV20-1 and TRBJ2-7; D is unclear. Source material: CD8+ T cells from PBMCs. CDR3 amino acids: CSARDQSPSEQYF. For the CDR3, the DNA is TGCAGTGCTAGAGATCAAAGTCCCTCCGAGCAGTACTTC.